This T cell receptor (beta chain) was documented in a study of blood T cell repertoires in COVID-19. Overall study context: Sites across the United States, Italy and Spain contributed samples from acute and convalescent COVID-19.

The CDR3 loop spans 13 amino acids. The germline V gene has CDR1 KGHDR and CDR2 SFDVKD. Trimming shortened V by 9 bases and J by 7 bases, and 17 bases separated the two germline ends. Original handling: Amplification with reference gene primers provided the estimates of nucleated cell counts. Profiled with immunoSEQ multiplex PCR; TCRdb holds only in-frame clones, not every one. V, J and clone size are taken as reported in that table, and D and trimming were inferred from the DNA itself. Here the sample spans approximately 82,000 clones, around 80% being singletons. This sequence joins TRBV24-1 and TRBJ1-2; TRBD1 is a possible D gene (6 bases). Sequencing was performed on peripheral blood. The receptor was isolated from a woman aged 60-75 years with acute or convalescent COVID-19. CDR3 in amino acids: CATSTPQGLGYTF. The CDR3 DNA reads as TGTGCCACCTCCACCCCACAGGGTCTTGGCTACACCTTC.